The 28 T cell receptor beta chains below were found in one sample sequenced in a study of blood T cell repertoires in COVID-19. Sequencing used immunoSEQ multiplex PCR; TCRdb keeps in-frame clones, though not all of them. The data contain approximately 300,000 clones, about nine tenths of them singletons. The sequenced material came from PBMCs or T cells enriched from blood (not recorded which). The receptor set was obtained from a man aged 55 to 69 who had recovered from COVID-19.

The gene calls are TRBV5-1 and TRBJ2-3; 9 bases are a match to TRBD1. The germline V gene has CDR1 SGHRS and CDR2 YFSETQ. The CDR3 length is 15 residues. J gave up 0 bases and V 4 bases, and 3 bases lay outside the gene matches. CDR3 sequence: CASSPGQGSTDTQYF. The CDR3 nucleotides read TGCGCCAGCAGCCCCGGACAGGGGAGCACAGATACGCAGTATTTT.

A few counts support this clone. The chain links TRBV28 to TRBJ2-7; 8 nucleotides line up with TRBD2. The CDR3 contains 12 residues. Per germline, CDR1 MDHEN and CDR2 SYDVKM. The ends lost 7 bases at V and 4 bases at J; junction bases unmatched: 3. CDR3 nucleotide sequence: TGTGCCAGCAATGTAGCGGGATACGAGCAGTACTTC. Amino acid sequence: CASNVAGYEQYF. Looking up the rest from reference TRBV28 and TRBJ2-7 gives the full variable domain: DVKVTQSSRYLVKRTGEKVFLECVQDMDHENMFWYRQDPGLGLRLIYFSYDVKMKEKGDIPEGYSVSREKKERFSLILESASTNQTSMYLCASNVAGYEQYFGPGTRLTVT.

The V and J genes are TRBV5-1 and TRBJ1-1; D gene ambiguous. This CDR3 is 12 amino acids long. Between the trimmed V and J ends, which lost 4 bases and 7 bases, there was a span of 11 bases. Germline V lookup: CDR1 SGHRS, CDR2 YFSETQ. CDR3 sequence: CASSTRGDEAFF. CDR3 DNA sequence: TGCGCCAGCAGCACGAGAGGCGATGAAGCTTTCTTT.

The CDR3: CASSPLGQGANEKLFF. CDR3 DNA: TGTGCCAGCAGTCCCCTCGGACAGGGGGCGAATGAAAAACTGTTTTTT. The chain carries TRBV27 and TRBJ1-4; TRBD1 aligns across 11 bases. Germline V gene data show CDR1 as MNHEY and CDR2 as SMNVEV (reference sequence). The CDR3 spans 16 residues. Germline trimming cut 5 bases from V and 5 bases from J; bases unmatched to any gene: 7.

Remarks on this clone: The same CDR3 is also encoded by other DNA sequences in this sample. This sequence joins TRBV7-9 and TRBJ2-5; weak D call: TRBD1 (5 bases). The CDR3 covers 14 residues. Germline CDR1 and CDR2: SEHNR and FQNEAQ (reference sequence). Trimming took 2 bases from V and 2 from J, leaving 9 bases between them. This CDR3 is CASSLLGVQETQYF. For the CDR3, the DNA is TGTGCCAGCAGCTTATTAGGGGTACAAGAGACCCAGTACTTC.

This clone was picked up one time. This chain connects TRBV5-1 to TRBJ2-3, with 12 bases matching TRBD2. Trimming at V came to 5 bases and at J to 6 bases, leaving 4 bases not matched to a gene. Per the germline V gene, CDR1 is SGHRS and CDR2 is YFSETQ. The CDR3 extends over 14 amino acids. The CDR3 coding sequence is TGCGCCAGCAGACTAGCGGGAGGAGGGGATACGCAGTATTTT. Amino acids: CASRLAGGGDTQYF.

The chain recombines TRBV2 with TRBJ2-3; 7 nucleotides agree with TRBD2. Trimming at V came to 5 bases and at J to 4 bases, leaving 9 bases not matched to a gene. The CDR3 runs 15 residues. Germline CDR1 reads SNHLY; CDR2 reads FYNNEI. The DNA for the CDR3 is TGTGCCAGCAGTACGGACACTGCGGGAGCAGATACGCAGTATTTT. Encoded protein: CASSTDTAGADTQYF.

The chain employs TRBV19 and TRBJ1-5; 7 bases agree with TRBD1. V lost 6 bases to trimming and J lost 4 bases; unmatched junction nucleotides: 9. The CDR3 totals 15 residues. The V gene's germline CDR1 is LNHDA and CDR2 SQIVND (reference sequence). CDR3 DNA sequence: TGTGCCAGTAGGGTGGACAGGTCCCCTAATCAGCCCCAGCATTTT. Translating it yields CASRVDRSPNQPQHF.

The chain uses TRBV29-1 and TRBJ1-3, with D perhaps matching TRBD1 (5 bases). The germline V gene has CDR1 SQVTM and CDR2 ANQGSEA. This CDR3 has 13 residues. V lost 6 bases and J lost 4, with 13 bases in between. In nucleotides, the CDR3 is TGCAGCGTCGTAAGGGGTGGCGGAAACACCATATATTTT. It translates to CSVVRGGGNTIYF.

Only a few counts were recorded for this clone. This chain links TRBV10-2 with TRBJ1-5; unclear D gene. Germline V gives CDR1 WSHSY, CDR2 SAAADI. Trimming cost V 6 bases and J 1 base, with 7 bases left between them. This CDR3 region has 13 residues. The CDR3 is CASSGLSNQPQHF. In nucleotides, the CDR3 is TGCGCCAGCAGCGGACTCAGCAATCAGCCCCAGCATTTT.

The sample holds a few counts of this clone. This chain joins TRBV7-3 and TRBJ2-5, with D possibly being TRBD1 (6 bases). V was cut by 4 bases and J by 2 bases, with 8 bases left in between. Germline CDR1 SGHTA, CDR2 FQGTGA. CDR3 length: 13 amino acids. In nucleotides, the CDR3 is TGTGCCAGCAGCTATGGACAGCAAGAGACCCAGTACTTC. Translated: CASSYGQQETQYF.

This chain connects TRBV12-5 to TRBJ1-5; the match to TRBD1 covers 7 bases. Germline-derived CDR1 and CDR2 are LGHNT and FRNRAP. This CDR3 comprises 13 residues. After removal of 9 bases from V and 5 bases from J, the junction contained 7 bases not matched to a gene. The CDR3: CASQPGGYQPQHF. CDR3 nucleotide sequence: TGTGCTAGCCAACCAGGGGGGTATCAGCCCCAGCATTTT.

The count of this clone is one. This chain joins TRBV12-2 and TRBJ2-7; the table's D call of TRBD1 was not tested on the DNA. TRBV12-2 is tagged as a pseudogene. This CDR3 is 13 amino acids long. The CDR3 region is CASRLVLAGRSNF. In nucleotides, the CDR3 is TGTGCAAGTCGCTTAGTTCTGGCAGGGCGGTCTAACTTC.

The V call is TRBV6-5, the J call TRBJ1-3, with D tentatively TRBD1 (6 bases). V was shortened by 6 bases and J by 0 bases, with 12 bases between the two germline ends. Germline CDR1 and CDR2: MNHEY and SVGAGI. This CDR3 contains 15 residues. Written as DNA, the CDR3 is TGTGCCAGCAGCCAAGGACAGTTCTCTGGAAACACCATATATTTT. This encodes CASSQGQFSGNTIYF.

The rearrangement joins TRBV7-9 to TRBJ2-1; 7 positions agree with TRBD1. J was trimmed by 3 bases and V by 2 bases; bases with no gene match: 4. The CDR3 totals 15 residues. The germline CDR1 and CDR2 sequences are SEHNR and FQNEAQ (reference sequence). The CDR3 reads CASSLTRDSYNEQFF. In nucleotides, the CDR3 is TGTGCCAGCAGCTTAACGAGGGACAGCTACAATGAGCAGTTCTTC.

The V call is TRBV28, the J call TRBJ1-4; no clear D. The CDR3 contains 15 residues. Trimming took off 5 bases at V and 0 bases at J, with 10 bases between the two ends. In germline, CDR1 is MDHEN, CDR2 SYDVKM. CDR3 residues: CASSPIFATNEKLFF. The CDR3 coding sequence is TGTGCCAGCAGTCCCATTTTTGCAACTAATGAAAAACTGTTTTTT.

The V and J genes are TRBV6-5 and TRBJ1-6; D remains ambiguous. The CDR3 sequence is 13 residues long. V lost 10 bases, J lost 3 bases, and 10 bases lay in between. Per the germline V gene, CDR1 is MNHEY and CDR2 is SVGAGI. Here the CDR3 DNA reads TGTGCCATCCGAGATAACTATAATTCACCCCTCCACTTT. It encodes CAIRDNYNSPLHF.

V usage is TRBV5-4 and J usage is TRBJ2-3; 11 bases agree with TRBD2. Germline CDR1 reads SGHNT; CDR2 reads YYREEE (reference sequence). The CDR3 is made up of 16 amino acids. After removal of 0 bases from V and 1 base from J, the junction contained 1 base not matched to a gene. CDR3 DNA sequence: TGTGCCAGCAGCTTGGGACTAGCGGGACGCACAGATACGCAGTATTTT. The encoded protein is CASSLGLAGRTDTQYF.

This CDR3 reads CASSQDGQGQYIYEQYF. The CDR3 nucleotides are TGTGCCAGCAGCCAAGATGGCCAAGGACAGTACATCTACGAGCAGTACTTC. V usage is TRBV4-2 and J usage is TRBJ2-7; weak D call: TRBD1 (6 bases). Germline V gene lookup returns CDR1 LGHNA and CDR2 YNFKEQ. This CDR3 region has 17 residues. Between the trimmed V and J ends, which lost 0 bases and 3 bases, there was a span of 18 bases.

The chain couples TRBV7-2 to TRBJ1-1, with a weak D call TRBD1 (5 bases). The CDR3 loop spans 14 amino acids. V lost 2 bases and J 4 bases, leaving 11 bases between the germline ends. Germline CDR1 and CDR2: SGHTA and FQGNSA. CDR3 protein: CASSLTFGGTEAFF. In nucleotides, the CDR3 is TGTGCCAGCAGCTTAACCTTCGGGGGCACTGAAGCTTTCTTT.

This clone was picked up one time. The chain employs TRBV7-2 and TRBJ1-3; D is undetermined. The germline gives CDR1 SGHTA, CDR2 FQGNSA. The CDR3 runs to 15 residues. Between the trimmed V and J ends, which lost 2 bases and 2 bases, there was a span of 10 bases. This chain's CDR3 is CASSLREAPGNTIYF. The CDR3 nucleotides are TGTGCCAGCAGCTTACGGGAAGCCCCTGGAAACACCATATATTTT.

The V and J genes are TRBV2 and TRBJ2-3, with a weak D call TRBD2 (5 bases). Trimming cost V 8 bases and J 0 bases, with 12 bases left between them. From germline, CDR1 is SNHLY and CDR2 FYNNEI. The CDR3 totals 14 residues. CDR3 nucleotides: TGTGCCAGCGGAGGAAAGGTTAGCACAGATACGCAGTATTTT. As protein: CASGGKVSTDTQYF.

This chain joins TRBV27 and TRBJ1-2; TRBD1 matches 7 bases. CDR3 length equals 15 residues. CDR1 and CDR2 from the germline V gene are MNHEY and SMNVEV (reference sequence). Germline trimming cut 5 bases from V and 4 bases from J; bases unmatched to any gene: 10. The DNA of the CDR3 is TGTGCCAGCAGTCAAGAGGGGGCCCTAGGCTATGGCTACACCTTC. Translating gives CASSQEGALGYGYTF.

The chain employs TRBV7-3 and TRBJ1-6, with TRBD1 identical over 7 bases. Germline-derived CDR1 and CDR2 are SGHTA and FQGTGA. The trim removed 0 bases at V and 8 bases at J, leaving 4 bases unmatched. The CDR3 contains 15 residues. The CDR3 loop reads CASSLTGQTDSPLHF. For the CDR3, the DNA is TGTGCCAGCAGCTTAACGGGACAGACAGATTCACCCCTCCACTTT.

The V and J genes are TRBV7-2 and TRBJ2-5; no reliable D call. This CDR3 spans 15 amino acids. The ends were cut back, 1 base at V and 5 bases at J, with 14 bases in the middle. In germline, CDR1 is SGHTA, CDR2 FQGNSA. The CDR3 region is CASSLGLGLRETQYF. CDR3 bases: TGTGCCAGCAGCTTAGGGCTAGGTCTCCGGGAGACCCAGTACTTC. Filled out from reference TRBV7-2 and TRBJ2-5, the complete variable domain reads GAGVSQSPSNKVTEKGKDVELRCDPISGHTALYWYRQSLGQGLEFLIYFQGNSAPDKSGLPSDRFSAERTGGSVSTLTIQRTQQEDSAVYLCASSLGLGLRETQYFGPGTRLLVL.

This chain links TRBV5-4 with TRBJ2-2; D uncertain. V was clipped by 0 bases and J by 5 bases, with 8 bases between them. The CDR3 runs 14 residues. CDR1 and CDR2 from the germline V gene are SGHNT and YYREEE (reference sequence). CDR3 in DNA: TGTGCCAGCAGCTTGGGACTCCTAACCGGGGAGCTGTTTTTT. Amino acid sequence: CASSLGLLTGELFF.

This rearrangement joins TRBV28 to TRBJ2-1; 8 bases are shared with TRBD2. The length of the CDR3 is 14 residues. The trim removed 6 bases at V and 8 bases at J, leaving 9 bases unmatched. Germline-derived CDR1 and CDR2 are MDHEN and SYDVKM. The CDR3 nucleotides read TGTGCCAGCAGCCCAGCGGGAGAGGGCGATGAGCAGTTCTTC. Translation gives CASSPAGEGDEQFF.

The CDR3 reads CASSAGTGGYEQYF. CDR3 DNA: TGTGCCAGCAGCGCCGGGACAGGGGGCTACGAGCAGTACTTC. The chain is built from TRBV7-2 and TRBJ2-7; 11 positions match TRBD1. This CDR3 comprises 14 residues. Germline CDR1 SGHTA, CDR2 FQGNSA. V trimming: 5 bases; J trimming: 3 bases; junction bases outside the gene matches: 3.